The 27 T cell receptor beta chains given below trace back to one sample, sequenced in a study of T cell responses to AZD1222 COVID-19 vaccine. The table came from immunoSEQ multiplex PCR; TCRdb's copy has only in-frame clones and leaves some out. The table has about 180,000 clones, 85% to 90% seen once. This specimen was peripheral blood, taken 28 days after the second AZD1222 dose. All receptors derive from an adult who received the AZD1222 COVID-19 vaccine.

The CDR3 nucleotides read TGTGCCAGCAGTTACTTGTGGTCCGGGGAGCTGTTTTTT. This sequence encodes CASSYLWSGELFF. The chain employs TRBV6-2 or TRBV6-3 and TRBJ2-2, with D unresolved. Trimming removed 1 base at V and 6 bases at J, with 6 bases between. CDR3 size: 13 residues. Germline V lookup: CDR1 MNHEY, CDR2 SVGEGT.

The genes are TRBV6-6 and TRBJ2-5, with a tentative D call TRBD1 (6 bases). Trimming took 4 bases from V and 4 from J, leaving 16 bases between them. CDR3 size: 15 residues. Germline-derived CDR1 and CDR2 are MNHNY and SVGAGI (reference sequence). The DNA for the CDR3 is TGTGCCAGCAGTTTTCGAGGACAGAAGGCAGAGACCCAGTACTTC. Translating gives CASSFRGQKAETQYF.

J is TRBJ2-7 and V is TRBV23-1; D not certain. TRBV23-1 is annotated as an ORF whose role is uncertain. Trimming took off 7 bases at V and 2 bases at J, with 12 bases between the two ends. The CDR3 has 13 amino acids. The CDR3 region has the DNA TGCGCCAGCAAACAACAGCGAACCTACGAGCAGTACTTC. The encoded protein is CASKQQRTYEQYF.

This chain connects TRBV7-9 to TRBJ2-2, with D perhaps assigned TRBD1 or TRBD2 (5 bases each). This CDR3 is built from 18 residues. Between the trimmed V and J ends, which lost 5 bases and 0 bases, there was a span of 19 bases. Germline V gene sequence: CDR1 SEHNR, CDR2 FQNEAQ (reference sequence). This CDR3 reads CASSQNEGQIANTGELFF. CDR3 coding DNA: TGTGCCAGCAGCCAGAACGAGGGGCAGATCGCGAACACCGGGGAGCTGTTTTTT.

The rearrangement joins TRBV7-8 to TRBJ2-7; no definite D call. V was shortened by 2 bases and J by 0 bases, with 11 bases between the two germline ends. In germline, CDR1 is SGHVS, CDR2 FQNEAQ. The CDR3 consists of 15 residues. DNA of the CDR3: TGTGCCAGCAGCTTACATGCCAAGGTCTCCTACGAGCAGTACTTC. Encoded protein: CASSLHAKVSYEQYF.

CDR3 nucleotides: TGTGCCAGCATGCCGGGACTAGCTCACTACGAGCAGTACTTC. Protein: CASMPGLAHYEQYF. The V gene is TRBV25-1, the J gene TRBJ2-7, with 9 bases identical to TRBD2. CDR3 size: 14 residues. CDR1 and CDR2 from the germline V gene are MGHDK and SYGVNS. With V trimmed by 7 bases and J by 3 bases, 7 bases remained unmatched.

The rearrangement uses TRBV4-1 and TRBJ2-1; D possibly corresponds to TRBD1 (5 bases). The CDR3 totals 16 residues. V lost 2 bases and J 10 bases, leaving 21 bases between the germline ends. Germline CDR1 and CDR2: MGHRA and YSYEKL. CDR3 DNA: TGCGCCAGCAGCCAACCAGACAGTACAATGTTAATAGAGCAGTTCTTC. This translates into CASSQPDSTMLIEQFF.

J is TRBJ2-3 and V is TRBV7-2; tentative D call: TRBD2 (5 bases). Germline V CDR1 and CDR2: SGHTA, FQGNSA. The V end lost 3 bases, the J end lost 0 bases, and 10 bases lay between the germline ends. CDR3 size: 15 residues. CDR3: CASSLGSGSTDTQYF. The CDR3 DNA reads as TGTGCCAGCAGCTTGGGGAGCGGAAGCACAGATACGCAGTATTTT.

The rearrangement links TRBV19 to TRBJ2-3; D is undetermined. Between the trimmed V and J ends, which lost 3 bases and 4 bases, there was a span of 8 bases. Germline-derived CDR1 and CDR2 are LNHDA and SQIVND (reference sequence). The length of the CDR3 is 13 residues. CDR3 DNA: TGTGCCAGTAGTATCGGGTTACCAGATACGCAGTATTTT. Translating it yields CASSIGLPDTQYF.

The chain employs TRBV25-1 and TRBJ1-2, with a possible D match to TRBD1 (6 bases). Looked up from germline, CDR1 is MGHDK and CDR2 is SYGVNS. V lost 2 bases and J 7 bases, leaving 11 bases between the germline ends. This CDR3 comprises 13 residues. CDR3 DNA: TGTGCCAGCAGTGAACTAAACAGGGTTGGCTACACCTTC. This gives the protein CASSELNRVGYTF.

The chain carries TRBV18 and TRBJ2-2; a possible D gene is TRBD2 (6 bases). Trimming took off 2 bases at V and 0 bases at J, with 7 bases between the two ends. This CDR3 is built from 15 residues. Germline V gives CDR1 KGHSH, CDR2 LQKENI. This CDR3 reads CASSPGGTNTGELFF. CDR3 coding DNA: TGTGCCAGCTCACCAGGGGGGACGAACACCGGGGAGCTGTTTTTT.

CDR3 in DNA: TGTGCCAGCAGTCCCCTACAGAACTATAATTCACCCCTCCACTTT. It codes for CASSPLQNYNSPLHF. This chain joins TRBV6-5 and TRBJ1-6; no definite D call. Trimming pared 5 bases from V and 3 bases from J, leaving 11 bases between. The length of the CDR3 is 15 residues. Germline V lookup: CDR1 MNHEY, CDR2 SVGAGI.

V gene TRBV19 combines with J gene TRBJ2-3, with 9 bases matching TRBD2. The germline V gene has CDR1 LNHDA and CDR2 SQIVND (reference sequence). The V and J ends lost 7 bases and 2 bases, in that order; junction bases with no gene match: 13. The CDR3 totals 17 residues. The CDR3 reads CASTPGVSGRDTDTQYF. In DNA, the CDR3 is TGTGCCAGTACCCCTGGGGTTAGCGGGAGAGACACAGATACGCAGTATTTT.

The V gene is TRBV7-2, the J gene TRBJ2-7; 9 nucleotides line up with TRBD2. V gave up 2 bases and J gave up 1 base; unmatched junction bases: 15. Germline CDR1 reads SGHTA; CDR2 reads FQGNSA. The CDR3 is 19 residues long. The CDR3 loop reads CASSLMASGNAARSYEQYF. The CDR3 DNA follows: TGTGCCAGCAGCTTAATGGCTAGCGGGAATGCGGCTCGGTCCTACGAGCAGTACTTC. The full variable domain, completed using reference TRBV7-2 and TRBJ2-7, is GAGVSQSPSNKVTEKGKDVELRCDPISGHTALYWYRQSLGQGLEFLIYFQGNSAPDKSGLPSDRFSAERTGGSVSTLTIQRTQQEDSAVYLCASSLMASGNAARSYEQYFGPGTRLTVT.

The chain is built from TRBV18 and TRBJ2-1; 7 bases are a match to TRBD1. CDR1 KGHSH and CDR2 LQKENI come from the germline V gene. The J segment lost 9 bases and the V segment lost 3 bases, leaving 5 bases of the junction unmatched. This CDR3 comprises 13 residues. In DNA, the CDR3 is TGTGCCAGCTCACCCCCTCGGACAGGTGAGCAGTTCTTC. It specifies CASSPPRTGEQFF.

The rearrangement links TRBV19 to TRBJ2-5; D gene unclear. Between the trimmed V and J ends, which lost 5 bases and 5 bases, there was a span of 12 bases. CDR3 length: 13 residues. Germline-derived CDR1 and CDR2 are LNHDA and SQIVND (reference sequence). The CDR3 nucleotides are TGTGCCAGTAGTCTGACACCGTTTGAGACCCAGTACTTC. Translation gives CASSLTPFETQYF.

This sequence joins TRBV2 and TRBJ1-2; weak D call: TRBD1 (5 bases). The germline gives CDR1 SNHLY, CDR2 FYNNEI. The CDR3 has 16 residues. V dropped 2 bases and J dropped 0 bases, with 13 bases sitting between them. The CDR3 sequence: CASSEPYRKANYGYTF. In DNA, the CDR3 is TGTGCCAGCAGTGAACCCTACAGGAAAGCTAACTATGGCTACACCTTC.

Turning to this clone: At one of its ends the junction is not consistent with the germline gene, which may arise from a read error. V is TRBV6-4 and J is TRBJ2-7; 15 bases fit TRBD2. In germline, CDR1 is MRHNA, CDR2 SNTAGT. CDR3 length equals 14 residues. The CDR3 DNA reads as TGTGCCAGCAGTGTACACCCCGGGACTAGCGGGAGGTCCTTC. Its protein product is CASSVHPGTSGRSF.

The J gene is TRBJ2-2, the V gene TRBV7-2; the D gene could be TRBD1 or TRBD2 (6 bases each). Per the germline V gene, CDR1 is SGHTA and CDR2 is FQGNSA. There are 15 residues in the CDR3. The V end lost 5 bases, the J end lost 4 bases, and 14 bases lay between the germline ends. The CDR3 DNA is TGTGCCAGCAGCACCCCCAGGGGAGGCACCGGGGAGCTGTTTTTT. This translates into CASSTPRGGTGELFF.

The V and J genes are TRBV28 and TRBJ2-7, with 7 bases matching TRBD1. Germline V gives CDR1 MDHEN, CDR2 SYDVKM. Unmatched junction bases numbered 10, after V lost 6 bases and J lost 2 bases. CDR3 length: 15 amino acids. CDR3 sequence reads: CASRTPQGRTYEQYF. CDR3 sequence (DNA): TGTGCCAGCAGAACCCCACAGGGGAGAACCTACGAGCAGTACTTC.

The chain employs TRBV2 and TRBJ2-3; 8 bases are shared with TRBD1. This CDR3 comprises 13 residues. Germline V gene data show CDR1 as SNHLY and CDR2 as FYNNEI. J was trimmed by 4 bases and V by 7 bases; bases with no gene match: 4. The CDR3 loop reads CASTIQGADTQYF. The CDR3, as DNA: TGTGCCAGCACAATACAGGGGGCAGATACGCAGTATTTT.

This clone was counted once. The chain employs TRBV28 and TRBJ1-2; tentative D call: TRBD1 (6 bases). The germline gives CDR1 MDHEN, CDR2 SYDVKM. CDR3 size: 16 residues. The V gene lost 5 bases and the J gene lost 3 bases, with 19 bases spanning the gap. The CDR3 nucleotides are TGTGCCAGCAGTCCCAGCTGGGGACAAGAACACTATGGCTACACCTTC. This codes for CASSPSWGQEHYGYTF.

The J gene is TRBJ1-4, the V gene TRBV4-3, with D uncertain. V gave up 1 base and J gave up 4 bases, with 7 bases separating them. Germline CDR1 and CDR2: LGHNA and YSLEER. This CDR3 is 14 amino acids long. CDR3: CASSQGESNEKLFF. The CDR3 nucleotides read TGCGCCAGCAGCCAAGGGGAGAGTAATGAAAAACTGTTTTTT.

The chain links TRBV7-2 to TRBJ1-1; TRBD1 matches at 11 bases. The V gene end was trimmed by 0 bases and the J gene end by 4 bases; junction bases not matched to a gene: 7. The germline V gene encodes CDR1 SGHTA and CDR2 FQGNSA. This CDR3 spans 17 amino acids. DNA of the CDR3: TGTGCCAGCAGCTTAGCGGGACAGGGGGAAGTGAGCACTGAAGCTTTCTTT. Translating gives CASSLAGQGEVSTEAFF.

CDR3 residues: CASSWPHYSNQPQHF. Here the CDR3 DNA reads TGTGCCAGCAGTTGGCCACACTATAGCAATCAGCCCCAGCATTTT. The chain joins TRBV28 to TRBJ1-5, with D hard to call. V lost 4 bases and J lost 0, with 10 bases in between. The CDR3 is 15 amino acids. The germline V gene encodes CDR1 MDHEN and CDR2 SYDVKM. Filled out from reference TRBV28 and TRBJ1-5, the complete variable domain reads DVKVTQSSRYLVKRTGEKVFLECVQDMDHENMFWYRQDPGLGLRLIYFSYDVKMKEKGDIPEGYSVSREKKERFSLILESASTNQTSMYLCASSWPHYSNQPQHFGDGTRLSIL.

The genes are TRBV28 and TRBJ1-5; D unclear. Germline CDR1 reads MDHEN; CDR2 reads SYDVKM. The CDR3 length is 15 residues. V was clipped by 4 bases and J by 0 bases, with 10 bases between them. The DNA of the CDR3 is TGTGCCAGCAGTTCGACGACATCTAGCAATCAGCCCCAGCATTTT. Residues: CASSSTTSSNQPQHF.

J is TRBJ2-2 and V is TRBV19, with a weak D call TRBD2 (6 bases). V shed 4 bases and J shed 6 bases, with 15 bases lying between them. Germline assignment: CDR1 LNHDA and CDR2 SQIVND (reference sequence). The length of the CDR3 is 15 residues. In nucleotides, the CDR3 is TGTGCCAGTAGTACCTCCCGTTGGGGGGCCGGGGAGCTGTTTTTT. Translated, it gives CASSTSRWGAGELFF.